These T cell receptor beta chains were read from a single sample in a study of cytomegalovirus exposure and HLA in healthy donors. Data came from immunoSEQ multiplex PCR; TCRdb stores just in-frame clones and leaves some out. The data contain about 98,000 clones, 81% of them singletons. Material for sequencing was PBMCs. The receptors derive from a man in his forties or fifties in good health and CMV-seronegative. CDR3s include the opening cysteine and the closing phenylalanine or tryptophan. Fields, in order: V gene, J gene, clone size, D gene, CDR3 DNA, CDR3 protein. A D gene is named only where the DNA matches it firmly. Not every row has a clone size; where given, it reads once, few, many or a size class.

TRBV2	TRBJ2-1	.	TRBD1	TGTGCCAGCAGTGAAAGGGGGCAGGGGTCAGAAAATGAGCAGTTCTTC	CASSERGQGSENEQFF
TRBV9	TRBJ1-6	.	.	TGTGCCAGCAGCGTAGTCCCTAAGAATTCACCCCTCCACTTT	CASSVVPKNSPLHF
TRBV6-1	TRBJ1-1	.	TRBD1	TGTGCCAGCTTACCTACAGGGGTTACTGAAGCTTTCTTT	CASLPTGVTEAFF
TRBV13	TRBJ1-1	.	.	TGTGCCAGCAGCAGGGGGACATTGAACACTGAAGCTTTCTTT	CASSRGTLNTEAFF
TRBV6-1	TRBJ1-3	.	.	TGTGCCAGCAGTGAAGAAGGGGAGGAAAGCTCTGGAAACACCATATATTTT	CASSEEGEESSGNTIYF
TRBV28	TRBJ2-7	.	.	TGTGCCAGCAGTTTGGGTCAGGGATACGAGCAGTACTTC	CASSLGQGYEQYF
TRBV6-6	TRBJ1-5	.	.	TGTGCCAGCAGTTACTCCGGCAGGGGTTATCAGCCCCAGCATTTT	CASSYSGRGYQPQHF
TRBV2	TRBJ1-4	few	TRBD1	TGTGCCAGCAGTGTTAGACAGGGCAGAAGAGAACTGTTTTTT	CASSVRQGRRELFF
TRBV6-1	TRBJ1-5	.	.	TGTGCCAGCATGTTCGGTTGGAGGACTAATCAGCCCCAGCATTTT	CASMFGWRTNQPQHF
TRBV10-1	TRBJ2-2	.	.	TGCGCCAGCTCACTTACAGGCTCTGCGAACACCGGGGAGCTGTTTTTT	CASSLTGSANTGELFF
TRBV18	TRBJ1-3	.	.	TGTGCCAGCTCACCACAACAGAACTCTGGAAACACCATATATTTT	CASSPQQNSGNTIYF
TRBV9	TRBJ2-7	.	TRBD2	TGTGCCAGCAGTGCGGGGGGCTTCAGCTCCTACGAGCAGTACTTC	CASSAGGFSSYEQYF
TRBV19	TRBJ1-2	once	.	TGTGCCAGTAGTATTCGGACAGCAGCTAACTATGGCTACACCTTC	CASSIRTAANYGYTF
TRBV6-1	TRBJ1-3	.	.	TGTGCCAGCAGTGAAGCGGGGGCGGACGGCACCATATATTTT	CASSEAGADGTIYF
TRBV18	TRBJ1-2	few	TRBD1	TGTGCCAGCTCACCCACGAACAGGGGACAAGGCTACACCTTC	CASSPTNRGQGYTF
TRBV19	TRBJ2-1	.	TRBD2	TGTGCCAGTAGTAGCGGGGGGGGATTCGTGCAGTTCTTC	CASSSGGGFVQFF
TRBV2	TRBJ1-1	.	.	TGTGCCAGCAGTGCCACGGAGAAGAACACTGAAGCTTTCTTT	CASSATEKNTEAFF
TRBV7-9	TRBJ1-6	.	.	TGTGCCAGCAGCTTACAGGGTAGATCACCCCTCCACTTT	CASSLQGRSPLHF
TRBV5-1	TRBJ2-5	few	TRBD1	TGCGCCAGCAGTTCCGGGACAGCCCAAGAGACCCAGTACTTC	CASSSGTAQETQYF
TRBV7-6	TRBJ1-2	.	.	TGTGCCAGCAGCTCGACAGAGAGTGGCTACACCTTC	CASSSTESGYTF
TRBV5-4	TRBJ1-1	.	.	TGTGCCAGCAGCTTTGGGACACAAAACACTGAAGCTTTCTTT	CASSFGTQNTEAFF
TRBV10-3	TRBJ1-1	.	.	TGTGCCATCAGTGAGGTGTCAGGGGCTGAAGCTTTCTTT	CAISEVSGAEAFF
TRBV10-3	TRBJ1-6	.	.	TGTGCCATCAGAGGGACTGCCAATTCACCCCTCCACTTT	CAIRGTANSPLHF
TRBV6-1	TRBJ1-5	.	.	TGTGCCAGCAGTGAACCCCTTCTACCAGGGGAGCGTCAGCCCCAGCATTTT	CASSEPLLPGERQPQHF
TRBV15	TRBJ2-1	.	TRBD1	TGTGCCACCAGTAACCTGGACAGGGGCCGTGAGCAGTTCTTC	CATSNLDRGREQFF
TRBV2	TRBJ2-7	.	TRBD1	TGTGCCAGCAGGGAACAGGGGGCGGGCTACGAGCAGTACTTC	CASREQGAGYEQYF
TRBV18	TRBJ2-7	.	.	TGTGCCAGTCAGGCTACCTCCTACGAGCAGTACTTC	CASQATSYEQYF
TRBV7-2	TRBJ2-7	few	TRBD2	TGTGCCAGCAGCTTTCGACTAGCGGGGCTCAGCTCCTACGAGCAGTACTTC	CASSFRLAGLSSYEQYF
TRBV11-2	TRBJ2-6	.	TRBD2	TGTGCCAGCAGCTTATTCGGGGAGGGACCACTCTCTGGGGCCAACGTCCTGACTTTC	CASSLFGEGPLSGANVLTF
TRBV29-1	TRBJ2-3	.	TRBD1	TGCAGCGTCGGGGTGGCACAGGGGAATACGCAGTATTTT	CSVGVAQGNTQYF
TRBV27	TRBJ1-6	.	TRBD1	TGTGCCAGCAGTTCGTGGACAGGGGGCCGCAATAATTCACCCCTCCACTTT	CASSSWTGGRNNSPLHF
TRBV7-3	TRBJ2-5	.	TRBD1	TGTGCCAGCAGCTTAACAAGGGACAGTTCAGAGACCCAGTACTTC	CASSLTRDSSETQYF
TRBV29-1	TRBJ2-1	.	TRBD2	TGCAGCGTTGCCTCGAGCGGGGGTTACAATGAGCAGTTCTTC	CSVASSGGYNEQFF
TRBV19	TRBJ1-5	.	TRBD1	TGTGCCAGTACCGACAGGGGGCTCGGTCAGCCCCAGCATTTT	CASTDRGLGQPQHF
TRBV19	TRBJ2-3	.	TRBD1	TGTGCCAGTAGTCCGACAGGGGCAAGCACAGATACGCAGTATTTT	CASSPTGASTDTQYF
TRBV7-2	TRBJ1-1	.	.	TGTGCCAGCAGCTCCAGAGGGAGTTGGACTGAAGCTTTCTTT	CASSSRGSWTEAFF
TRBV18	TRBJ2-7	.	.	TGTGCCAGCTCACCCCAGGGTACCTACGAGCAGTACTTC	CASSPQGTYEQYF
TRBV28	TRBJ2-3	.	.	TGTGCCAGCAGCTTACCACTGGCGGTAGATACGCAGTATTTT	CASSLPLAVDTQYF
TRBV29-1	TRBJ2-7	.	.	TGCAGCTACAGGGGGGGGAAAGCCTACGAGCAGTACTTC	CSYRGGKAYEQYF
TRBV27	TRBJ2-2	few	TRBD1	TGTGCCAGCCTGACAGGGGTGACCGGGGAGCTGTTTTTT	CASLTGVTGELFF
TRBV5-1	TRBJ1-1	.	.	TGCGCCAGCAGCTTGGCACAGGTTAACACTGAAGCTTTCTTT	CASSLAQVNTEAFF